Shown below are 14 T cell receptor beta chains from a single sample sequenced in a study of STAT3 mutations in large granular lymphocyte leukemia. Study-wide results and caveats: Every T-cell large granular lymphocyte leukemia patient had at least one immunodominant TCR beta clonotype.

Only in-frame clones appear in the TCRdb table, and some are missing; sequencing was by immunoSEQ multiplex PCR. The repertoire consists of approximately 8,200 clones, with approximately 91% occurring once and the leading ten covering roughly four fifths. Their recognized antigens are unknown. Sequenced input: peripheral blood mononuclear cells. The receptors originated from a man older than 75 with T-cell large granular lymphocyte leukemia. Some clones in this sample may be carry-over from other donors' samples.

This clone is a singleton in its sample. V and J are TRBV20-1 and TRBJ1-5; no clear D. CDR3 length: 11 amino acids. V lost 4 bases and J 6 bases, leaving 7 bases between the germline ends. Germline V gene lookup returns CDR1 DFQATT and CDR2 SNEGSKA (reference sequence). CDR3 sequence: CSATKSQPQHF. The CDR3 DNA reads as TGCAGTGCTACAAAAAGTCAGCCCCAGCATTTT.

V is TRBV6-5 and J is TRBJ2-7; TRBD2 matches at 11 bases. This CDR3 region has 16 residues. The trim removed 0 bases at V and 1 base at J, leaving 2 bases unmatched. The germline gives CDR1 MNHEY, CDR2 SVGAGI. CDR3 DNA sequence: TGTGCCAGCAGTTACTCTAGCGGGGGGGGTTCCTACGAGCAGTACTTC. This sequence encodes CASSYSSGGGSYEQYF.

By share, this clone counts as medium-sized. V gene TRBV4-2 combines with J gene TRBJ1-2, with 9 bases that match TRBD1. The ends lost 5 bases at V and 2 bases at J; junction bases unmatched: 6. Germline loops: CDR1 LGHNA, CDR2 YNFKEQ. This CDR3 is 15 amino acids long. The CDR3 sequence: CASSFRGQGNYGYTF. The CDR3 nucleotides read TGTGCCAGCAGCTTCCGGGGACAGGGAAACTATGGCTACACCTTC.

The CDR3 sequence: CAWRSTFNWIRKSSPLHF. The CDR3 nucleotides are TGTGCCTGGAGATCGACCTTCAATTGGATCAGAAAATCTTCACCCCTCCACTTT. The chain recombines TRBV30 with TRBJ1-6; the D is unclear. Germline assignment: CDR1 GTSNPN and CDR2 SVGIG (reference sequence). V dropped 3 bases and J dropped 9 bases, with 27 bases sitting between them. This CDR3 has 18 residues.

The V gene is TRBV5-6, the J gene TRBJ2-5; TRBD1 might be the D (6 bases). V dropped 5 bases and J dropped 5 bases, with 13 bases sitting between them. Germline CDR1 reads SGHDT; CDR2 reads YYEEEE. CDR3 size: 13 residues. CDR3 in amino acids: CASSWGHGETQYF. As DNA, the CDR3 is TGTGCCAGCAGTTGGGGGCACGGGGAGACCCAGTACTTC.

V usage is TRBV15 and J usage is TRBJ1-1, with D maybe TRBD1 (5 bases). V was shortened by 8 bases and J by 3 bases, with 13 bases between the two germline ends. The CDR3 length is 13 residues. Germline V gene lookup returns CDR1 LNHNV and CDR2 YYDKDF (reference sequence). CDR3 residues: CATGVDRYTEAFF. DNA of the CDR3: TGTGCCACCGGCGTCGACAGATACACTGAAGCTTTCTTT.

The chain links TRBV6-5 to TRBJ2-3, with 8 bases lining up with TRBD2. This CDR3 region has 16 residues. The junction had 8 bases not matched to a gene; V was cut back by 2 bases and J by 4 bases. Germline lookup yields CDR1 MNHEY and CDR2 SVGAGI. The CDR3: CASSYRGGHGADTQYF. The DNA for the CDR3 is TGTGCCAGCAGTTACCGCGGGGGGCACGGGGCAGATACGCAGTATTTT.

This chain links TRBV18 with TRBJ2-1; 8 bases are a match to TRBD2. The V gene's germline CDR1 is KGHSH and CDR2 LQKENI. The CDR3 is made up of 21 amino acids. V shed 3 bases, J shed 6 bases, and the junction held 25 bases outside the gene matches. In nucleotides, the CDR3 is TGTGCCAGCTCACCCCCCACTTCTTGGGGGATGTTGGCTAGCGGGTTCAATGAGCAGTTCTTC. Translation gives CASSPPTSWGMLASGFNEQFF.

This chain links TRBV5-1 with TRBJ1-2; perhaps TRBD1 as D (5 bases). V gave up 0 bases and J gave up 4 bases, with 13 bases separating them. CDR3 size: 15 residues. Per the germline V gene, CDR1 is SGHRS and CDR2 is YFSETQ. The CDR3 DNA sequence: TGCGCCAGCAGCTTGGGTCAGGGCTCGTCCTATGGCTACACCTTC. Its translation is CASSLGQGSSYGYTF.

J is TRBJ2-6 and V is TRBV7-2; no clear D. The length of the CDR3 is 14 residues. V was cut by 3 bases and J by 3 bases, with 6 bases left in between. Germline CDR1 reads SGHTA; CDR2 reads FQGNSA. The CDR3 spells CASSFVSGANVLTF. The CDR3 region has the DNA TGTGCCAGCAGCTTTGTTAGTGGGGCCAACGTCCTGACTTTC.

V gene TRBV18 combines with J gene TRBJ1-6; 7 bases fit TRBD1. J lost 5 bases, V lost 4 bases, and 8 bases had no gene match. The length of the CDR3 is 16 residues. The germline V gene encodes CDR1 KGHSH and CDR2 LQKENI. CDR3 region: CASSRSSQGNNSPLHF. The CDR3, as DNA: TGTGCCAGCTCACGCTCGTCACAGGGGAATAATTCACCCCTCCACTTT.

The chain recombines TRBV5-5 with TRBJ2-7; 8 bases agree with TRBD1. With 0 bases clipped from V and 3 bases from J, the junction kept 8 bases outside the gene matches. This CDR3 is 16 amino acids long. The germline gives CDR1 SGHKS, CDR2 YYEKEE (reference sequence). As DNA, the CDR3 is TGTGCCAGCAGCTTGGTTACCGGGACAGGTTTCTACGAGCAGTACTTC. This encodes CASSLVTGTGFYEQYF.

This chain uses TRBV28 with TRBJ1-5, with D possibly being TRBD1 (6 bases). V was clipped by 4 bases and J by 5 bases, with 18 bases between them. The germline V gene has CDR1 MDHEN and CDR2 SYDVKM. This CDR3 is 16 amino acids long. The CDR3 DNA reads TGTGCCAGCAGTTCCCCCCGCGGGGGCGCTTATCAGCCCCAGCATTTT. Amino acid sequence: CASSSPRGGAYQPQHF.

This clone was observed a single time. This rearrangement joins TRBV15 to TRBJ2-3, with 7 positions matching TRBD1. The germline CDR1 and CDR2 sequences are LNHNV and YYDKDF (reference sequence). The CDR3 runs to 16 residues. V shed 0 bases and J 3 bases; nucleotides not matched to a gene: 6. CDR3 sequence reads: CATSRELGTVTDTQYF. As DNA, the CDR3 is TGTGCCACCAGCAGAGAGCTTGGGACAGTTACAGATACGCAGTATTTT.